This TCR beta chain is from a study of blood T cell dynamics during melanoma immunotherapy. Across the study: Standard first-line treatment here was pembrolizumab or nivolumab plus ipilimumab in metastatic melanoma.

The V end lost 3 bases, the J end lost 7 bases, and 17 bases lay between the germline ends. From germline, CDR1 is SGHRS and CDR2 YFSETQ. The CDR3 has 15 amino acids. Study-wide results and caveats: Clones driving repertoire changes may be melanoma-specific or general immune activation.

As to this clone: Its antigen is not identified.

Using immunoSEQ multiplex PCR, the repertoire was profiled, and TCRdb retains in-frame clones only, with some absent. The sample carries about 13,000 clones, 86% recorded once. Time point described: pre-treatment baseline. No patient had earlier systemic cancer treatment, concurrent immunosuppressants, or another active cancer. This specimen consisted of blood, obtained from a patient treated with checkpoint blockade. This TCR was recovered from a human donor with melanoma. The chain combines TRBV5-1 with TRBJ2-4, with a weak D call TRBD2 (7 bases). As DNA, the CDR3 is TGCGCCAGCAGCTCCTTGGGGGGGGCTGGGAACATTCAGTACTTC. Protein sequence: CASSSLGGAGNIQYF.